This T cell receptor (beta chain) came from a study of cytomegalovirus exposure and HLA in healthy donors. Study at large: A subsequent analysis stated that the 100 to 150 validation repertoires were run on the same platform as the roughly 710 first-cohort repertoires.

A word on this clone: The antigen is undetermined.

The donors were in the approximately 130-subject validation cohort; that cohort was separate from the approximately 730-subject first cohort. Study-wide results and limits: The study put 150 to 200 TCR beta chains on its list as cytomegalovirus-associated. TCR clusters originating in the first cohort tended to co-occur in the 110 or so validation repertoires, according to a later analysis.

The CDR3 consists of 17 residues. Germline CDR1 is SGDLS and CDR2 is YYNGEE. V lost 0 bases, J lost 9 bases, and 23 bases lay in between. Profiling relied on immunoSEQ multiplex PCR, and the TCRdb table lists in-frame clones only, not all of them. The top ten clones hold about 0.95% of a sample with 55,000 to 65,000 clones, roughly 90% of them seen once. The sample was PBMCs. The gene calls are TRBV9 and TRBJ2-3; no reliable D call. The clonotype was recovered from a man between 18 and 35 years old in good health and CMV-seronegative. The CDR3 nucleotides read TGTGCCAGCAGCGTAGGAGCGAGCAATGATATTCCTGACACGCAGTATTTT. Translated: CASSVGASNDIPDTQYF.